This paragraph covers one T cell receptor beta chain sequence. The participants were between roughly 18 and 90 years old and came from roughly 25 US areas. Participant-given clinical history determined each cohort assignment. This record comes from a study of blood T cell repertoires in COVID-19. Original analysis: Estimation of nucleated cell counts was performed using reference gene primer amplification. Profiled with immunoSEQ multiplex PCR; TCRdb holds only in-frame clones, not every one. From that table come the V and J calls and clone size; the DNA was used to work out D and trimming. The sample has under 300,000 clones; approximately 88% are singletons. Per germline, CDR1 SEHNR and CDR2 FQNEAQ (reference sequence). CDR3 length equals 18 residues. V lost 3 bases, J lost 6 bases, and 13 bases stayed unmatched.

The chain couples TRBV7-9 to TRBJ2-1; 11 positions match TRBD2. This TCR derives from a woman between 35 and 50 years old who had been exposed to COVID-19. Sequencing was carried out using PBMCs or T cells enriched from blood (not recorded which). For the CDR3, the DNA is TGTGCCAGCAGCTTTTTCCGGACTAGCGGGTTCCTGGGCAATGAGCAGTTCTTC. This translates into CASSFFRTSGFLGNEQFF. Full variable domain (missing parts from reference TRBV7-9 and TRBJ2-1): DTGVSQNPRHKITKRGQNVTFRCDPISEHNRLYWYRQTLGQGPEFLTYFQNEAQLEKSRLLSDRFSAERPKGSFSTLEIQRTEQGDSAMYLCASSFFRTSGFLGNEQFFGPGTRLTVL.